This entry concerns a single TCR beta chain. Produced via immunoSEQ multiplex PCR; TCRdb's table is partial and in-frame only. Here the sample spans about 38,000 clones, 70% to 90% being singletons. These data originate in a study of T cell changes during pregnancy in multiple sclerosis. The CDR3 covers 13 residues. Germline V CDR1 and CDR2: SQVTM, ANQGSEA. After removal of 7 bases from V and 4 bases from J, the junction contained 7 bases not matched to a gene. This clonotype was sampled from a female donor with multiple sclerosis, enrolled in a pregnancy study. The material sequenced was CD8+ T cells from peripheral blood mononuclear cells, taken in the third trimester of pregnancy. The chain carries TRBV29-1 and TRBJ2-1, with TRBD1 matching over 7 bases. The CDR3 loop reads CSALAGGYNEQFF. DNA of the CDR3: TGCAGCGCCCTTGCAGGGGGTTACAATGAGCAGTTCTTC.